These T cell receptor beta chains were read from a single sample in a study of early T cells in non-severe SARS-CoV-2 infection. TCRdb processed the 5' RACE reads anew with MiXCR; each CDR3 protein has one entry. The table includes some 60,000 distinct CDR3 sequences, 8% to 10% detected once. Sequences were obtained from whole blood. The receptors shown here come from an adult who was a healthcare worker with PCR-confirmed SARS-CoV-2 infection or an uninfected control (not recorded which). Both conserved end residues are part of each CDR3. A D gene is named only where the DNA matches it firmly. The size field is filled for only some rows; it gives once, few, many or a size class.

TRBJ2-3,many,TRBV29-1,-,CSVLGLEDTQYF,TGCAGCGTCCTGGGTCTGGAGGATACGCAGTATTTT
TRBJ1-6,few,TRBV12-3/TRBV12-4,-,CASSLAVSPLHF,TGTGCCAGCAGTTTAGCCGTTTCACCCCTCCACTTT
TRBJ2-1,-,TRBV30,-,CAWSVQQSNEQFF,TGTGCCTGGAGTGTACAACAGTCTAATGAGCAGTTCTTC
TRBJ1-4,many,TRBV7-9,-,CASSLTGRGTSEKLFF,TGTGCCAGCAGCTTAACCGGACGGGGCACTAGTGAAAAACTGTTTTTT
TRBJ1-6,few,TRBV5-4,-,CASSLGGWTANSPLHF,TGTGCCAGCAGCTTGGGGGGATGGACAGCCAATTCACCCCTCCACTTT
TRBJ2-2,many,TRBV3-1,-,CASSLAGTNTGELFF,TGTGCCAGCAGCTTGGCGGGGACTAACACCGGGGAGCTGTTTTTT
TRBJ2-5,many,TRBV14,TRBD2,CASSPRELAGFETQYF,TGTGCCAGCAGCCCCAGAGAACTAGCGGGGTTCGAGACCCAGTACTTC
TRBJ1-1,few,TRBV7-6,-,CASSLGGFNTEAFF,TGTGCCAGCAGCTTAGGGGGATTTAACACTGAAGCTTTCTTT
TRBJ2-2,many,TRBV6-6,-,CASSYSSAHTGELFF,TGTGCCAGCAGTTACTCCAGCGCCCACACCGGGGAGCTGTTTTTT
TRBJ1-5,medium-sized,TRBV20-1,TRBD1,CSASNNRGYQPQHF,TGCAGTGCTAGTAACAACAGGGGGTATCAGCCCCAGCATTTT
TRBJ2-5,few,TRBV6-5,TRBD2,CASKGSGVRETQYF,TGTGCCAGCAAAGGAAGCGGGGTCCGAGAGACCCAGTACTTC
TRBJ1-6,few,TRBV18,-,CASSPSAGERSRYNSPLHF,TGTGCCAGCTCACCCTCGGCCGGAGAGCGATCAAGGTATAATTCACCCCTCCACTTT
TRBJ1-2,few,TRBV5-1,TRBD1,CASSLGELRRGHGYTF,TGCGCCAGCAGCCTAGGAGAACTGCGCAGGGGGCATGGCTACACCTTC
TRBJ1-2,few,TRBV20-1,-,CSARGSGYGYTF,TGCAGTGCTAGAGGCTCGGGCTATGGCTACACCTTC
TRBJ2-1,-,TRBV12-3/TRBV12-4,TRBD2,CASSFWRGVYEQFF,TGTGCCAGCAGTTTTTGGCGGGGGGTGTATGAGCAGTTCTTC
TRBJ2-5,few,TRBV28,TRBD1,CASRPPDRDRETQYF,TGTGCCAGCAGACCACCGGACAGGGATAGAGAGACCCAGTACTTC
TRBJ1-3,many,TRBV7-8,-,CASSLERQGAGNTIYF,TGTGCCAGCAGCTTAGAGCGTCAGGGAGCTGGAAACACCATATATTTT
TRBJ1-6,few,TRBV12-3/TRBV12-4,-,CASRLTERNSPLHF,TGTGCCAGCAGGTTGACAGAGAGGAATTCACCCCTCCACTTT